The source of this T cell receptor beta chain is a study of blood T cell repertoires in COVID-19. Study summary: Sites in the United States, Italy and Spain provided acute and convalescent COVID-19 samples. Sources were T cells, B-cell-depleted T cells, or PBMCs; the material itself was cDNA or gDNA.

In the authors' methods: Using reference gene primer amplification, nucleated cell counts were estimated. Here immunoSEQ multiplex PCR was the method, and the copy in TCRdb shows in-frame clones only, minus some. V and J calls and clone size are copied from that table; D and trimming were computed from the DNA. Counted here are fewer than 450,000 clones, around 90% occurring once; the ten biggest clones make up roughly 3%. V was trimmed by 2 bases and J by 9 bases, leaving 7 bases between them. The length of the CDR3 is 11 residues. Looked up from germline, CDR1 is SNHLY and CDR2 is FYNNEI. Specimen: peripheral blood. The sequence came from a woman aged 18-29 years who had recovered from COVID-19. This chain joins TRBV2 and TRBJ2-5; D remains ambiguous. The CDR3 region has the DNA TGTGCCAGCAGTGAAAATTGGCCCCAGTACTTC. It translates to CASSENWPQYF.